Shown below are 21 T cell receptor beta chains from a single sample sequenced in a study of T cell repertoires in cytomegalovirus infection. These receptors' antigens are unknown. TCRdb reanalysed the reads using MiXCR and keeps one entry per CDR3 protein. The table shows 140,000 to 150,000 distinct CDR3 sequences, with 30% to 40% occurring only once. The sequencing here drew on CD8+ T cells from cultured PBMCs, taken from culture after CMV antigen stimulation. The receptors derive from a human donor in good health (CMV status not recorded). Some clones in this sample may be carry-over from other donors' samples.

This chain connects TRBV4-1 to TRBJ2-2, with D hard to call. The CDR3 length is 13 residues. Trimming left V 0 bases short and J 7 bases short, with 6 bases between. The V gene's germline CDR1 is MGHRA and CDR2 YSYEKL. The CDR3 sequence: CASSQEGGGELFF. The DNA for the CDR3 is TGCGCCAGCAGCCAAGAGGGCGGCGGGGAGCTGTTTTTT.

This sequence joins TRBV6-2 or TRBV6-3 and TRBJ1-4; D is uncertain. Trimming removed 7 bases at V and 6 bases at J, with 15 bases between. This CDR3 region has 14 residues. Germline CDR1 reads MNHEY; CDR2 reads SVGEGT. CDR3 amino acids: CASTTYVTDEKLFF. The CDR3 DNA reads as TGTGCCAGCACCACCTACGTTACAGATGAAAAACTGTTTTTT.

The V call is TRBV7-6, the J call TRBJ2-5; a weak D match, TRBD2 (5 bases). V was clipped by 5 bases and J by 5 bases, with 21 bases between them. This CDR3 spans 16 amino acids. The V gene's germline CDR1 is SGHVS and CDR2 FNYEAQ. CDR3 sequence (DNA): TGTGCCAGCAGCCCCCATCCCGGGGAGTACTGGGAGACCCAGTACTTC. Protein sequence: CASSPHPGEYWETQYF.

The CDR3 is CASSPPNAQETQYF. CDR3 coding DNA: TGTGCCAGCTCACCACCGAATGCACAAGAGACCCAGTACTTC. This sequence joins TRBV18 and TRBJ2-5; D not certain. This CDR3 has 14 amino acids. V was shortened by 0 bases and J by 2 bases, with 7 bases between the two germline ends. The germline V gene encodes CDR1 KGHSH and CDR2 LQKENI.

This clonotype showed up many times. J is TRBJ2-1 and V is TRBV12-3 or TRBV12-4, with 10 positions matching TRBD1. V dropped 5 bases and J dropped 6; count of bases not matched to a gene: 4. This CDR3 is 14 amino acids long. CDR3 DNA sequence: TGTGCCAGCAGTCTCCGGGACAGGGGCAATGAGCAGTTCTTC. Translated, it gives CASSLRDRGNEQFF.

The chain has TRBV20-1 and TRBJ2-6, with D uncertain. In germline, CDR1 is DFQATT, CDR2 SNEGSKA (reference sequence). V was clipped by 5 bases and J by 0 bases, with 14 bases between them. The length of the CDR3 is 16 residues. The CDR3 protein is CSAWTTNPSGANVLTF. Written as DNA, the CDR3 is TGCAGTGCTTGGACCACGAACCCCTCTGGGGCCAACGTCCTGACTTTC.

The table lists this clonotype with a few counts. The genes are TRBV4-1 and TRBJ2-1, with D possibly TRBD2 on 6 matching bases. This CDR3 is built from 15 residues. Germline V gene lookup returns CDR1 MGHRA and CDR2 YSYEKL. V was clipped by 6 bases and J by 0 bases, with 12 bases between them. CDR3 DNA sequence: TGCGCCAGCAGTCCTCGGGGGAGCTCCTACAATGAGCAGTTCTTC. Protein: CASSPRGSSYNEQFF.

The table lists this clonotype with many counts. This sequence joins TRBV28 and TRBJ2-5, with TRBD2 matching over 8 bases. The CDR3 spans 15 residues. Unmatched junction bases numbered 8, after V lost 3 bases and J lost 5 bases. In germline, CDR1 is MDHEN, CDR2 SYDVKM. Here the CDR3 reads CASSLYGGGRETQYF. The CDR3 DNA reads TGTGCCAGCAGTTTGTACGGGGGGGGTCGGGAGACCCAGTACTTC.

The rearrangement links TRBV19 to TRBJ2-6, with D maybe TRBD2 (5 bases). Germline CDR1 LNHDA, CDR2 SQIVND (reference sequence). Trimming shortened V by 7 bases and J by 3 bases, and 13 bases separated the two germline ends. This CDR3 spans 15 amino acids. The CDR3 is CASTEPGFGANVLTF. DNA of the CDR3: TGTGCCAGTACCGAGCCGGGGTTTGGGGCCAACGTCCTGACTTTC.

About this clonotype: Being one base from a much bigger clone, this may be a read error. The chain links TRBV7-2 to TRBJ2-3, with unresolved D. This CDR3 has 14 amino acids. CDR1 and CDR2 (germline): SGHTA, FQGNSA. V was trimmed by 5 bases and J by 3 bases, leaving 12 bases between them. In nucleotides, the CDR3 is TGTGCCAGCAGCCGCGGTGAGCCAACAGATACGCAGTATTTT. Translating it yields CASSRGEPTDTQYF.

V and J are TRBV7-2 and TRBJ2-7; D perhaps matches TRBD2 (7 bases). Between the trimmed V and J ends, which lost 2 bases and 5 bases, there was a span of 25 bases. Germline V gene lookup returns CDR1 SGHTA and CDR2 FQGNSA. CDR3 length: 18 amino acids. The CDR3 DNA reads as TGTGCCAGCAGCTTACGTTTTGGTGGGGGGGGGCTCGGGGACGAGCAGTACTTC. As protein: CASSLRFGGGGLGDEQYF.

This clonotype was detected once. This chain joins TRBV2 and TRBJ2-5; 8 nucleotides match TRBD1. CDR3 length equals 14 residues. Germline V gene data show CDR1 as SNHLY and CDR2 as FYNNEI. V shed 3 bases and J 2 bases; nucleotides not matched to a gene: 2. The CDR3: CASSEDRVQETQYF. The CDR3 DNA is TGTGCCAGCAGTGAGGACAGGGTTCAAGAGACCCAGTACTTC.

This clonotype has at least ten counts. This chain uses TRBV7-2 with TRBJ1-5; D is undetermined. Per the germline V gene, CDR1 is SGHTA and CDR2 is FQGNSA. The CDR3 loop spans 14 amino acids. V lost 1 base to trimming and J lost 7 bases, with 11 bases between them. The DNA for the CDR3 is TGTGCCAGCAGCTTAGGACTAACCGCACAGCCCCAGCATTTT. Its translation is CASSLGLTAQPQHF.

The chain is built from TRBV4-1 and TRBJ2-7; D not certain. Trimming removed 3 bases from V and 0 bases from J, with 9 bases in between. The CDR3 has 14 residues. Germline V gene sequence: CDR1 MGHRA, CDR2 YSYEKL. DNA of the CDR3: TGCGCCAGCAGCCAGGGTGCTAGCTCCTACGAGCAGTACTTC. This encodes CASSQGASSYEQYF.

This clonotype was observed a handful of times. The rearrangement links TRBV2 to TRBJ2-5; 8 bases line up with TRBD1. The CDR3 sequence is 16 residues long. The V and J ends lost 3 bases and 1 base, in that order; junction bases with no gene match: 7. Germline V gene lookup returns CDR1 SNHLY and CDR2 FYNNEI. CDR3 in amino acids: CASSDIWDRRQETQYF. CDR3 in DNA: TGTGCCAGCAGTGATATCTGGGACAGGCGCCAAGAGACCCAGTACTTC.

There are many counts of this clonotype. The chain has TRBV24-1 and TRBJ2-1; TRBD2 matches at 8 bases. V lost 3 bases and J lost 0; bases outside the gene matches: 6. The CDR3 consists of 17 residues. Germline-derived CDR1 and CDR2 are KGHDR and SFDVKD. For the CDR3, the DNA is TGTGCCACCAGTGATCCGTCGGGAGGGGGCTCCTACAATGAGCAGTTCTTC. The encoded protein is CATSDPSGGGSYNEQFF.

This clonotype was found a few times. The gene calls are TRBV19 and TRBJ1-1; TRBD1 matches at 8 bases. CDR1 is LNHDA and CDR2 is SQIVND in the germline V gene (reference sequence). This CDR3 contains 13 residues. The V gene end was trimmed by 4 bases and the J gene end by 7 bases; junction bases not matched to a gene: 5. CDR3 nucleotides: TGTGCCAGTAGTAGGACAGGGAACTATGAAGCTTTCTTT. It specifies CASSRTGNYEAFF.

This chain uses TRBV5-1 with TRBJ1-4; 10 bases are a match to TRBD1. With 4 bases clipped from V and 6 bases from J, the junction kept 3 bases outside the gene matches. CDR1 and CDR2 (germline): SGHRS, YFSETQ. The CDR3 is 14 amino acids. Here the CDR3 reads CASSPGTGDEKLFF. The DNA of the CDR3 is TGCGCCAGCAGCCCTGGGACAGGGGATGAAAAACTGTTTTTT.

As for this clonotype: The junction shows a germline mismatch at one end, possibly a read error. The chain carries TRBV7-2 and TRBJ2-3, with D unresolved. The CDR3 consists of 12 residues. Germline CDR1 SGHTA, CDR2 FQGNSA. The chain's CDR3 is CASTPQSTDTHF. CDR3 bases: TGTGCCAGCACCCCTCAAAGCACAGATACGCATTTT.

The CDR3 nucleotides read TGTGCCAGCAGTTTGGTCGCGACTGAGGAATATGGCTACACCTTC. Its translation: CASSLVATEEYGYTF. The chain employs TRBV12-3 or TRBV12-4 and TRBJ1-2, with D unresolved. Between the trimmed V and J ends, which lost 3 bases and 5 bases, there was a span of 16 bases. The CDR3 is 15 amino acids.

The chain is built from TRBV2 and TRBJ1-1; D is possibly TRBD1 (6 bases). There are 15 residues in the CDR3. Per the germline V gene, CDR1 is SNHLY and CDR2 is FYNNEI. V lost 3 bases and J lost 4, with 15 bases in between. The CDR3 region has the DNA TGTGCCAGCAGTGATGCGGGGGGCTCTCTCACTGAAGCTTTCTTT. It encodes CASSDAGGSLTEAFF.